This T cell receptor (beta chain) emerged from a study of beta chain features in type 1 diabetes. Every bit of the isolated RNA underwent reverse transcription, so sequencing read expressed TCRB transcripts. Clones were sequenced by immunoSEQ multiplex PCR, and TCRdb holds only the in-frame ones, with some missing. Of about 470,000 clones listed, approximately 31% are singletons. Of note for this clone: The antigen remains undetermined.

Study results and limitations: Within patients, naive, central memory and Treg TCRB repertoires seemed more similar than within healthy donors.

Germline loops: CDR1 SGHDT, CDR2 YYEEEE. The CDR3 extends over 13 amino acids. V lost 2 bases to trimming and J lost 3 bases, with 5 bases between them. V and J are TRBV5-6 and TRBJ2-2; no definite D call. This TCR was recovered from a young man in good health. The sample consisted of naive CD4+ T cells from blood. CDR3 sequence: CASSLGYTGELFF. CDR3 nucleotides: TGTGCCAGCAGCTTAGGTTACACCGGGGAGCTGTTTTTT.